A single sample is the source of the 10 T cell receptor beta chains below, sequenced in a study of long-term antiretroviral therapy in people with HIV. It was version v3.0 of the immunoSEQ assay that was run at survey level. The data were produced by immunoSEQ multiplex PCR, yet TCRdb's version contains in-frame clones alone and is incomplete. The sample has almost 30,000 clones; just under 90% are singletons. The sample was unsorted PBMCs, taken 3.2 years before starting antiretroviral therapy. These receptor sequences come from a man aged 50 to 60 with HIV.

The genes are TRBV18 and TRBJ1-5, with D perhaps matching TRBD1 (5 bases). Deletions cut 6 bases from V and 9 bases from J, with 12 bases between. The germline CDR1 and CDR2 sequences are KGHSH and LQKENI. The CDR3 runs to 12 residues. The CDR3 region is CASSDGGGPQHF. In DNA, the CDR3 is TGTGCCAGCTCCGACGGCGGGGGGCCCCAGCATTTT.

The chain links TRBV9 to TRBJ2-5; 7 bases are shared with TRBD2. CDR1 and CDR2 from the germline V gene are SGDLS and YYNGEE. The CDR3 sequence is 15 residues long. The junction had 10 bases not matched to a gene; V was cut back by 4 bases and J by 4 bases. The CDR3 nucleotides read TGTGCCAGCAGCTCATCTAGCGGCTTTGGAGAGACCCAGTACTTC. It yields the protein CASSSSSGFGETQYF.

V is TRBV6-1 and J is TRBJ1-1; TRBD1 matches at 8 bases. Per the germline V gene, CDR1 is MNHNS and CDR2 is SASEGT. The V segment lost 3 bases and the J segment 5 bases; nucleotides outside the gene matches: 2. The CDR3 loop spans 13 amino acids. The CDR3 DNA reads TGTGCCAGCAGTGACACAGGGGGGACTGAAGCTTTCTTT. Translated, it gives CASSDTGGTEAFF.

CDR3 sequence: CASSLSVGNQPQHF. The CDR3 coding sequence is TGTGCCAGCAGCTTATCGGTGGGGAATCAGCCCCAGCATTTT. The V and J genes are TRBV7-2 and TRBJ1-5; D remains ambiguous. V was shortened by 2 bases and J by 4 bases, with 9 bases between the two germline ends. The CDR3 extends over 14 amino acids. Germline loops: CDR1 SGHTA, CDR2 FQGNSA.

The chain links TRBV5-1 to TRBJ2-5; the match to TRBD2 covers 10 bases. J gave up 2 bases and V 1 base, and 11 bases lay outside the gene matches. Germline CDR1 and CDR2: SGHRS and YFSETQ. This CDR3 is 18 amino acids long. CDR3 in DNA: TGCGCCAGCAGCTTGCTTCTAGCGGGAGTGGGAATACAAGAGACCCAGTACTTC. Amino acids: CASSLLLAGVGIQETQYF.

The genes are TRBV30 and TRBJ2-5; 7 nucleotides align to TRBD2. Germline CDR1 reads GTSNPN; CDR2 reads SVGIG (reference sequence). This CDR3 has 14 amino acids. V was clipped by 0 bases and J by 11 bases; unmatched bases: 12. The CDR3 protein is CAWSVSLGLSGQYF. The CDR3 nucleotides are TGTGCCTGGAGTGTTAGCCTCGGACTTAGCGGGCAGTACTTC.

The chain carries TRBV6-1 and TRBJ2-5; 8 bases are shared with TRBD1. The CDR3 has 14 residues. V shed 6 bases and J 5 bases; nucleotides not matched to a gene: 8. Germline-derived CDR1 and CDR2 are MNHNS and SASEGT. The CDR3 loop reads CASRIGTGVETQYF. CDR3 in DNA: TGTGCCAGCAGAATTGGGACAGGTGTGGAGACCCAGTACTTC.

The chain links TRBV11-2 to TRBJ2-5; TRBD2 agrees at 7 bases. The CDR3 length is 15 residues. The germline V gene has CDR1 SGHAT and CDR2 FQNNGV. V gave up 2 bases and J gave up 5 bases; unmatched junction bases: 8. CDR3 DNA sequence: TGTGCCAGCAGCTTATGGGGGGGGACGTTCGAGACCCAGTACTTC. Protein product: CASSLWGGTFETQYF.

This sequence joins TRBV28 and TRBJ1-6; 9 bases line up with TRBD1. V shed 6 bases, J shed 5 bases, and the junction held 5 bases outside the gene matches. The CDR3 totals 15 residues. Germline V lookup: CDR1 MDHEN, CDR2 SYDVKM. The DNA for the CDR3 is TGTGCCAGCAGATCTACAGGGGGCGATAATTCACCCCTCCACTTT. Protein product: CASRSTGGDNSPLHF. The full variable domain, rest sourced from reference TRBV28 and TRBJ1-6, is DVKVTQSSRYLVKRTGEKVFLECVQDMDHENMFWYRQDPGLGLRLIYFSYDVKMKEKGDIPEGYSVSREKKERFSLILESASTNQTSMYLCASRSTGGDNSPLHFGNGTRLTVT.

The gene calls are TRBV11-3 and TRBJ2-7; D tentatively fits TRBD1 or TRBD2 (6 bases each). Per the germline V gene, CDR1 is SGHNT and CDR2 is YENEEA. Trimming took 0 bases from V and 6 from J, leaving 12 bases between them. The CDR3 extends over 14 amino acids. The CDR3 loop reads CASSLDAQGLEQYF. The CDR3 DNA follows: TGTGCCAGCAGCTTAGATGCACAGGGACTCGAGCAGTACTTC.